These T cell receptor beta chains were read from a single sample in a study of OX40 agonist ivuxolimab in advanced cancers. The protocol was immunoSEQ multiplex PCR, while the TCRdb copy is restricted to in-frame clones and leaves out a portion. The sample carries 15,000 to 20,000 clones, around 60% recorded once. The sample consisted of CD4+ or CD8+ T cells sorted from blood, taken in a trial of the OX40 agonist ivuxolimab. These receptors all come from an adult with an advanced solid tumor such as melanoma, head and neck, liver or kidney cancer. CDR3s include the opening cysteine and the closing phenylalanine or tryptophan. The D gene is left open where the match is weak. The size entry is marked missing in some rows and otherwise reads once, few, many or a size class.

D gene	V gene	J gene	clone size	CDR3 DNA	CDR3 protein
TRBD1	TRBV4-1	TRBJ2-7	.	TGCGCCAGCAGCCCGGGACAGGGGGCATCCTACGAGCAGTACTTC	CASSPGQGASYEQYF
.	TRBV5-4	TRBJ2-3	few	TGTGCCAGCAGCCCGACTCTTAGAGGGGATACGCAGTATTTT	CASSPTLRGDTQYF
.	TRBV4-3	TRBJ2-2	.	TGCGCCAGCAGCCTCGGGGCAGGCTTGGCCGGGGAGCTGTTTTTT	CASSLGAGLAGELFF
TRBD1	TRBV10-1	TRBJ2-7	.	TGCGCCAGCAGCCCCGGGACAGGGGCCTACGAGCAGTACTTC	CASSPGTGAYEQYF
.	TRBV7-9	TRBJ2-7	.	TGTGCCAGCAGCACTCCACTAGCCAGGGTTACCTACGAGCAGTACTTC	CASSTPLARVTYEQYF
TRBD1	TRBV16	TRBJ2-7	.	TGTGCCAGCAGCCAATCGTTTACAGGGGAGTCCTACGAGCAGTACTTC	CASSQSFTGESYEQYF
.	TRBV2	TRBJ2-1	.	TGTGCCAGCAGTGAATGGCAGAACAATGAGCAGTTCTTC	CASSEWQNNEQFF
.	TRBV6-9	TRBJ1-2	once	TGTGCCAGCAGTTACGCGGGTTCATTCTACACCTTC	CASSYAGSFYTF
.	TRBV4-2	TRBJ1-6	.	TGTGCCAGTTCCCGGGGGGGGAGCTCCTATAATTCACCCCTCCACTTT	CASSRGGSSYNSPLHF
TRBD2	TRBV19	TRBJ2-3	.	TGTGCCAGTAGTATCTGGGGGGGTGCCACAGATACGCAGTATTTT	CASSIWGGATDTQYF
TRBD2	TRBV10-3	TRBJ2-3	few	TGTGCCATCTGGGGAGGGGCAGGGTTGGATACGCAGTATTTT	CAIWGGAGLDTQYF
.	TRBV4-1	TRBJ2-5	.	TGCGCCAGCAGCCTGGAGGGGGAGACCCAGTACTTC	CASSLEGETQYF
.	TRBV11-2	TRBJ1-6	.	TGTGCCACCCGGGGGTTCGATTCACCCCTCCACTTT	CATRGFDSPLHF
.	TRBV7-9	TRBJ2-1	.	TGTGCCAGCAGCTCCACCAGGGGATTCTATGAGCAGTTCTTC	CASSSTRGFYEQFF
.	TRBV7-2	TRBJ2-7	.	TGTGCCAGCAGCTTTACGGGTGGGGGTATCTACGAGCAGTACTTC	CASSFTGGGIYEQYF
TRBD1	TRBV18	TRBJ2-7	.	TGTGCCAGCTCACCCGATGGACAGGGCTTCTACGAGCAGTACTTC	CASSPDGQGFYEQYF
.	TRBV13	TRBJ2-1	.	TGTGCCAGCAGCTTAGGGAAGAATGAGCAGTTCTTC	CASSLGKNEQFF
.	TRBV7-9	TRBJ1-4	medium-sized	TGTGCCAGCAGCTTAGTCCCGGACAGCCCAACTAATGAAAAACTGTTTTTT	CASSLVPDSPTNEKLFF
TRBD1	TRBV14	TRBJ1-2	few	TGTGCCAGCAGCCCGACAGGGGGCTTAGGCTATGGCTACACCTTC	CASSPTGGLGYGYTF
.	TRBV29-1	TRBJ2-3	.	TGCAGCGTGGAGGGGGTGGGGGTCCCTAGCACAGATACGCAGTATTTT	CSVEGVGVPSTDTQYF
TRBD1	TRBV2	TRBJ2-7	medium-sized	TGTGCCAGCAGTGAAAGGGGGCAGGGCTACGAGCAGTACTTC	CASSERGQGYEQYF
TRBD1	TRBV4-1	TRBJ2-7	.	TGCGCCAGCAGCCAGGACAGGTTCGACGAGCAGTACTTC	CASSQDRFDEQYF
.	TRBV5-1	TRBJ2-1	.	TGCGCCAGCAGCCCCTACTACAATGAGCAGTTCTTC	CASSPYYNEQFF
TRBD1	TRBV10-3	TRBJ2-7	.	TGTGCCATCAGGGGTGGACAGGGCTACGAGCAGTACTTC	CAIRGGQGYEQYF
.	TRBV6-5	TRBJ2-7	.	TGTGCCAGCAGTTACTCGCGGACGGAGCAGTACTTC	CASSYSRTEQYF
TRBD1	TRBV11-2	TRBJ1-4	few	TGTGCCAGCAGCACCCTAACAGGGGTCAATGAAAAACTGTTTTTT	CASSTLTGVNEKLFF
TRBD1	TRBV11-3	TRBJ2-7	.	TGTGCCAGCAGCTTGGACCCCGGGACAGTCTCCTACGAGCAGTACTTC	CASSLDPGTVSYEQYF
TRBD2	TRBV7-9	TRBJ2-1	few	TGTGCCAGCAGTTTTTCCCGGACTAGCGGGGGCGATGAGCAGTTCTTC	CASSFSRTSGGDEQFF
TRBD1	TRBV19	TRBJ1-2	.	TGTGCCAGTAGTATTAACAGACAGGGCGGCTATGGCTACACCTTC	CASSINRQGGYGYTF
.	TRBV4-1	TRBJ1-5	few	TGCGCCAGCAGCCAAGATGGCCAGGGGAATCAGCCCCAGCATTTT	CASSQDGQGNQPQHF
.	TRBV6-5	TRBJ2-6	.	TGTGCCACCACCTATGCGGCTGGGGCCAACGTCCTGACTTTC	CATTYAAGANVLTF
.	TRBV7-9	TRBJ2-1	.	TGTGCCAGCAGCTTAGTAGCAGGGGTGAATGAGCAGTTCTTC	CASSLVAGVNEQFF
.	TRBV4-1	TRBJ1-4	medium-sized	TGCGCCAGCAGCCAAGATCGAGTAAGGCCTGAAAAACTGTTTTTT	CASSQDRVRPEKLFF
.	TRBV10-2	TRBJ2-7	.	TGCGCCAGCAGTGAGTCAGGGCCCTACGAGCAGTACTTC	CASSESGPYEQYF
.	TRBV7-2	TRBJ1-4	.	TGTGCCAGCAGGCTAGCAATCGGGGGAAAACTGTTTTTT	CASRLAIGGKLFF
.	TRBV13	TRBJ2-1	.	TGTGCCAGCAGCCCGGGACTGCGGAGGAATGAGCAGTTCTTC	CASSPGLRRNEQFF
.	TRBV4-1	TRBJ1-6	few	TGCGCCAGCAGCCCCACAGGTACTAATTCACCCCTCCACTTT	CASSPTGTNSPLHF
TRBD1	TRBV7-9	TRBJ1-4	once	TGTGCCAGCAGCACCCGCGAGGGGGCAGGGGAAAAACTGTTTTTT	CASSTREGAGEKLFF
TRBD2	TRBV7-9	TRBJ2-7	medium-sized	TGTGCCAGCAGCTCGGGACTAGCGGGCTACGAGCAGTACTTC	CASSSGLAGYEQYF
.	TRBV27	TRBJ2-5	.	TGTGCCAGCAGTTCATCCAAGGGGGGGTTTGGGCGCGGGACCCAGTACTTC	CASSSSKGGFGRGTQYF
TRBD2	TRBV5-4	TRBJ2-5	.	TGTGCCAGCAGCCCTGGTGAAGCGGGGGTGGGTGAGACCCAGTACTTC	CASSPGEAGVGETQYF
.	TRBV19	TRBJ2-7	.	TGTGCCAGTAGTCCCCTCTTGAGCTCCTACGAGCAGTACTTC	CASSPLLSSYEQYF
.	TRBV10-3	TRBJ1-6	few	TGTGCCATCCAGGGATATAATTCACCCCTCCACTTT	CAIQGYNSPLHF
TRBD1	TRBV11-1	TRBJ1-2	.	TGTGCCAGCAGCTTTCTTACTGTGGGGACAGGGGAAGAATGCACCTTC	CASSFLTVGTGEECTF
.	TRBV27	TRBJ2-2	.	TGTGCCAGCCGTCAAGGCACCGGGGAGCTGTTTTTT	CASRQGTGELFF
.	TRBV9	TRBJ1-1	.	TGTGCCAGCAACTCAGGGTCAATTAACACTGAAGCTTTCTTT	CASNSGSINTEAFF
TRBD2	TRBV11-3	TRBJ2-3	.	TGTGCCAGCAGCCCGGGACTAGCCAACACAGATACGCAGTATTTT	CASSPGLANTDTQYF
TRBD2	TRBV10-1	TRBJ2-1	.	TGCGCCAGCAAACGTGTAGGACTAGCGGGGGGCTCCTACAATGAGCAGTTCTTC	CASKRVGLAGGSYNEQFF
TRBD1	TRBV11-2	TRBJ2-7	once	TGTGCCAGCAGCTTAGTCGAGGGACAGGGGTACGAGCAGTACTTC	CASSLVEGQGYEQYF
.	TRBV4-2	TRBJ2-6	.	TGTGCCAGCAGCGTATTAATCAGGTTACAAAGTCGGGCCAACGTCCTGACTTTC	CASSVLIRLQSRANVLTF
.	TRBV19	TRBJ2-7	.	TGTGCCAGTAGTTTGGGCCCATCCTACGAGCAGTACTTC	CASSLGPSYEQYF
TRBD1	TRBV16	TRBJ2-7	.	TGTGCCAGCAGCCACCCGACAGGGGCCTACGAGCAGTACTTC	CASSHPTGAYEQYF
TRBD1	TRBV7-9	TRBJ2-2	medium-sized	TGTGCCAGCAGAGCCGGGACAGCAACCGGGGAGCTGTTTTTT	CASRAGTATGELFF
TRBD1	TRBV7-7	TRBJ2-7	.	TGTGCCAGCAGCTGGGGACAGGGGGCAGGCTACGAGCAGTACTTC	CASSWGQGAGYEQYF